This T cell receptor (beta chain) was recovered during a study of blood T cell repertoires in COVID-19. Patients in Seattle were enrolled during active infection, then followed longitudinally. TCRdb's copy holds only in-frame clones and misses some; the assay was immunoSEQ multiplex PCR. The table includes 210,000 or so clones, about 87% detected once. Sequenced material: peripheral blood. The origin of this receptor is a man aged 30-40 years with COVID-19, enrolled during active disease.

The CDR3 nucleotides read TGTGCCAGCTCACCTCCGGGACAGAAAGTCTATGGCTACACCTTC. It specifies CASSPPGQKVYGYTF. This sequence joins TRBV18 and TRBJ1-2, with TRBD1 matching 7 bases. CDR3 length: 15 amino acids. From germline, CDR1 is KGHSH and CDR2 LQKENI. Unmatched junction bases numbered 8, after V lost 3 bases and J lost 4 bases. Combining the CDR3 with reference TRBV18 and TRBJ1-2 gives the whole variable domain NAGVMQNPRHLVRRRGQEARLRCSPMKGHSHVYWYRQLPEEGLKFMVYLQKENIIDESGMPKERFSAEFPKEGPSILRIQQVVRGDSAAYFCASSPPGQKVYGYTFGSGTRLTVV.